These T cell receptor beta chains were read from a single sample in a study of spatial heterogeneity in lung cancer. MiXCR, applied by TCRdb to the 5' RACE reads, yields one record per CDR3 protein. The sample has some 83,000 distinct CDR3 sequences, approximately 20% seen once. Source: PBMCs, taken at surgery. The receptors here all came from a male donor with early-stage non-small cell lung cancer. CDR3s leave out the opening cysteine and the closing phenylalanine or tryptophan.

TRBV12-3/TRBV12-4	ASTRDRGHSGANVLT
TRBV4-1	ASSQEPTSYEQY
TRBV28	ASGRGVAEQF
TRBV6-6	ASSPGRLRESTEAF
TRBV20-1	SAMPSRGRADTQY
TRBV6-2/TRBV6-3	ASSSPGTAYEQY
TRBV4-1	ASSQAPVSTNTGELF
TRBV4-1	ASSQGQTYGYT
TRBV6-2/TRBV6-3	ASSYSRYQSADGYT
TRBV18	ASSPRQGTTNEKLF
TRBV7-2	ASSDYTDTQY
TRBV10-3	AISVKDGYTNTEAF
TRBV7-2	ASSLEATSYEQY
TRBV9	ASSPSPGTGVYNEQF
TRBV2	ASSLLAGRGATYEQY
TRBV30	AWRRESREVTDTQY
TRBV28	ASSLNSYNSPLH
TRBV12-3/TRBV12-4	ASSLVGGRMETQY
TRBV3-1	ASTRGTSGGEQY
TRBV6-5	ASTKGGQETQY
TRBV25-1	ASSESVRPYEQY
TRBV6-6	ASIGLAGTTPETQY
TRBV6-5	ATSVHGTGHYEQY
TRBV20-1	SASDTGQGSYEQY
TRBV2	ASSGLSGGAGEQF
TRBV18	ASSPREETQY
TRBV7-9	ASSLGKSSREQY
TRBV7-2	ASSLSGTDTQY
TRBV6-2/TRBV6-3	ASSYGDRGSSDTQY
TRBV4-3	ASSQGPAGGADTQY
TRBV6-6	ASSYSTFLGLATSRDYEQY
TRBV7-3	ASRQTGTANTGELF
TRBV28	ASSSQTSGRVAYEQY
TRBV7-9	ASSQTGGETQY
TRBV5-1	ASSLGTGGYGYT
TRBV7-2	VSSTGTRAYEQY
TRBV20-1	SAQSLRLNTEAF
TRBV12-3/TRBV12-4	ASSLLDRAEAF
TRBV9	ASSVEGISSGANVLT
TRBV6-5	ASSYRGLGTGELF
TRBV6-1	ASSGRSGNTIY
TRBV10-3	AISDLLAGVTDTQY
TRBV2	ASSPGTGGSPLH
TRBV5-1	ASSLEPYNEQF
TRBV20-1	SAREGPATGELF
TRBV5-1	ASSHRDTQETQY
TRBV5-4	ASSSPGLVAYEQY
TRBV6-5	ASSYLDGNYGYT